This passage covers 21 T cell receptor beta chains from one sample sequenced in a study of blood T cells in healthy people across ages (dated by TCRdb to the mid-2010s). Receptors were amplified or captured by 5' RACE. Sequenced on an Illumina HiSeq 2500. A second roughly 7 to 11 cycle PCR used a sample-barcoded 5' primer and a J-beta primer mix. The public reads were reprocessed in TCRdb via fastp at Q25 and MiXCR, keeping in-frame beta chains. CDR3 protein sequences are deduplicated, and each keeps its most common genes and DNA. The table for this sample lists fewer than 1.5 million distinct CDR3 sequences; approximately 38% of them were counted only once. The ten largest clonotypes hold roughly 7.9% of the sample. Source material: blood. The source is a woman aged 18-29 years in good health.

V and J are TRBV15 and TRBJ2-2, with D possibly matching TRBD1 (5 bases). Germline V gene sequence: CDR1 LNHNV, CDR2 YYDKDF (reference sequence). Trimming left V 1 base short and J 8 bases short, with 11 bases between. There are 14 residues in the CDR3. The CDR3 DNA reads TGTGCCACCAGCAGAGCCCAAGGGGCAGGGGAGCTGTTTTTT. This encodes CATSRAQGAGELFF. The full variable domain, rest sourced from reference TRBV15 and TRBJ2-2, is DAMVIQNPRYQVTQFGKPVTLSCSQTLNHNVMYWYQQKSSQAPKLLFHYYDKDFNNEADTPDNFQSRRPNTSFCFLDIRSPGLGDTAMYLCATSRAQGAGELFFGEGSRLTVL.

The table lists this clonotype with many counts. In DNA, the CDR3 is TGTGCCAGCAGCTTGAGGGAGGCTAACTATGGCTACACCTTC. Translation gives CASSLREANYGYTF. The V call is TRBV5-5, the J call TRBJ1-2; D uncertain. The CDR3 is made up of 14 amino acids. Germline lookup yields CDR1 SGHKS and CDR2 YYEKEE (reference sequence). The V end lost 1 base, the J end lost 0 bases, and 7 bases lay between the germline ends.

This clonotype was detected only a few times. The rearrangement uses TRBV4-1 and TRBJ2-2, with unresolved D. The CDR3 is made up of 18 amino acids. Germline V lookup: CDR1 MGHRA, CDR2 YSYEKL. V was cut by 0 bases and J by 5 bases, with 19 bases left in between. The DNA of the CDR3 is TGCGCCAGCAGCCAAGAGGAGAGGCCAACATTTAAAACCGGGGAGCTGTTTTTT. Translating it yields CASSQEERPTFKTGELFF.

This clonotype was observed a few times. The V gene is TRBV10-3, the J gene TRBJ2-5; D unresolved. With 0 bases removed from V and 1 base from J, the gap between germline ends came to 15 bases. Germline CDR1 and CDR2: ENHRY and SYGVKD. There are 17 residues in the CDR3. This chain's CDR3 is CAISESSVGLGQETQYF. CDR3 bases: TGTGCCATCAGTGAGTCTAGTGTTGGGCTAGGCCAAGAGACCCAGTACTTC.

The chain uses TRBV6-9 and TRBJ2-3; TRBD2 might be the D (6 bases). V gave up 11 bases and J gave up 4 bases, with 10 bases separating them. CDR1 is MNHGY, CDR2 SVAAGI, per germline. The CDR3 sequence is 11 residues long. The CDR3 loop reads CAGRLADTQYF. The CDR3, as DNA: TGTGCCGGACGACTAGCAGATACGCAGTATTTT.

This clonotype was seen a few times. The chain combines TRBV6-5 with TRBJ2-3, with 11 bases that match TRBD2. J was trimmed by 1 base and V by 0 bases; bases with no gene match: 0. This CDR3 has 16 residues. Germline V gene sequence: CDR1 MNHEY, CDR2 SVGAGI. The CDR3 spells CASSYSTSGGTDTQYF. The DNA for the CDR3 is TGTGCCAGCAGTTACTCGACTAGCGGGGGCACAGATACGCAGTATTTT.

This clonotype has just a few counts. V usage is TRBV10-3 and J usage is TRBJ2-3, with TRBD1 identical over 7 bases. J lost 2 bases, V lost 5 bases, and 16 bases had no gene match. Germline V gene data show CDR1 as ENHRY and CDR2 as SYGVKD. This CDR3 contains 18 residues. The CDR3 region has the DNA TGTGCCATCAGTAAATACCGGGACAGCTATCGATTCACAGATACGCAGTATTTT. This encodes CAISKYRDSYRFTDTQYF.

The V gene is TRBV7-2, the J gene TRBJ2-1; TRBD1 aligns across 8 bases. This CDR3 region has 16 residues. Germline lookup yields CDR1 SGHTA and CDR2 FQGNSA. V shed 7 bases, J shed 5 bases, and the junction held 13 bases outside the gene matches. The CDR3 loop is CASILIPRQGNNEQFF. CDR3 DNA sequence: TGTGCCAGCATTTTGATTCCGAGACAGGGGAACAATGAGCAGTTCTTC.

This clonotype was seen a handful of times. The CDR3 sequence: CASSPSLGGDEQFF. As DNA, the CDR3 is TGTGCCAGCAGCCCCTCTCTCGGGGGAGATGAGCAGTTCTTC. This sequence joins TRBV7-9 and TRBJ2-1; the D gene is possibly TRBD2 (6 bases). The ends were cut back, 5 bases at V and 8 bases at J, with 16 bases in the middle. The CDR3 runs to 14 residues. Germline values: CDR1 SEHNR, CDR2 FQNEAQ (reference sequence).

This clonotype appeared a few times. The chain is built from TRBV6-6 and TRBJ2-1, with D perhaps TRBD2 (6 bases). The CDR3 extends over 15 amino acids. Trimming removed 7 bases from V and 1 base from J, with 14 bases in between. CDR1 and CDR2 (germline): MNHNY, SVGAGI (reference sequence). CDR3 coding DNA: TGTGCCAGCAAGTGGGTAGCGGATTCCTACAATGAGCAGTTCTTC. This sequence encodes CASKWVADSYNEQFF.

The chain employs TRBV12-3 or TRBV12-4 and TRBJ1-2, with D uncertain. CDR3 length equals 13 residues. The V gene lost 3 bases and the J gene lost 4 bases, with 9 bases spanning the gap. The CDR3: CASSFTSSYGYTF. CDR3 nucleotides: TGTGCCAGCAGTTTTACTAGCTCCTATGGCTACACCTTC.

The rearrangement uses TRBV4-1 and TRBJ2-1, with 8 bases identical to TRBD2. The last part of the DNA fits TRBJ2-7 better; the J call may be wrong. This CDR3 is built from 19 residues. The germline gives CDR1 MGHRA, CDR2 YSYEKL. The CDR3 spells CASSPSWSSGSSSYNEQYF. The CDR3 DNA is TGCGCCAGCAGCCCTTCGTGGTCTAGCGGGTCTAGCTCCTACAATGAGCAGTACTTC.

This chain links TRBV3-1 with TRBJ2-5; D unclear. The CDR3 totals 12 residues. Trimming took 2 bases from V and 5 from J, leaving 6 bases between them. CDR1 is LGHDT and CDR2 is YNNKEL in the germline V gene (reference sequence). The CDR3 spells CASSQPGETQYF. The CDR3, as DNA: TGTGCCAGCAGCCAACCTGGGGAGACCCAGTACTTC.

The chain couples TRBV6-5 to TRBJ1-1, with no clear D. Trimming stripped 6 bases from V and 1 base from J, with 12 bases between. CDR1 is MNHEY, CDR2 SVGAGI, per germline. The length of the CDR3 is 14 residues. CDR3 nucleotide sequence: TGTGCCAGCAGACCTCCGACGGAGAACACTGAAGCTTTCTTT. This codes for CASRPPTENTEAFF.

The V gene is TRBV29-1, the J gene TRBJ2-2; TRBD1 matches at 10 bases. Germline V gene lookup returns CDR1 SQVTM and CDR2 ANQGSEA. Trimming took 6 bases from V and 5 from J; bases not matched to a gene: 3. The CDR3 is made up of 13 amino acids. The CDR3 DNA is TGCAGCGTAGACAGGGGGCAGACCGGGGAGCTGTTTTTT. Encoded protein: CSVDRGQTGELFF.

The table lists this clonotype with a few counts. This sequence joins TRBV4-1 and TRBJ2-1; 9 nucleotides agree with TRBD2. After removal of 4 bases from V and 6 bases from J, the junction contained 10 bases not matched to a gene. The length of the CDR3 is 16 residues. Germline assignment: CDR1 MGHRA and CDR2 YSYEKL. CDR3 coding DNA: TGCGCCAGCAGCCCACTGCTGCGGGAGGGCCTCAATGAGCAGTTCTTC. Translating it yields CASSPLLREGLNEQFF.

This clonotype was picked up one time. This rearrangement joins TRBV6-5 to TRBJ2-5; D may be TRBD2 (6 bases). The CDR3 contains 14 residues. CDR1 MNHEY and CDR2 SVGAGI come from the germline V gene. Trimming cost V 5 bases and J 5 bases, with 15 bases left between them. This chain's CDR3 is CASSAGSKGETQYF. The CDR3 coding sequence is TGTGCCAGCAGTGCGGGGTCGAAGGGCGAGACCCAGTACTTC.

This rearrangement joins TRBV2 to TRBJ2-5, with D unclear. V was trimmed by 7 bases and J by 7 bases, leaving 7 bases between them. The CDR3 loop spans 10 amino acids. Looked up from germline, CDR1 is SNHLY and CDR2 is FYNNEI. The CDR3: CASKDGTQYF. In nucleotides, the CDR3 is TGTGCCAGCAAAGACGGGACCCAGTACTTC.

This clonotype was seen only a few times. An end of the junction does not agree with germline; a read error may underlie this. In nucleotides, the CDR3 is TGTGCTAGCAGCTCCAACCGTTACAATGAGCAGTTCTTC. It yields the protein CASSSNRYNEQFF. The chain uses TRBV7-7 and TRBJ2-1; D remains unclear. Germline CDR1 reads SSHAT; CDR2 reads FNYEAQ (reference sequence). The CDR3 is 13 amino acids.

This clonotype was detected a few times. The chain uses TRBV29-1 and TRBJ2-3; TRBD1 aligns across 7 bases. The junction had 13 bases not matched to a gene; V was cut back by 7 bases and J by 0 bases. The germline V gene encodes CDR1 SQVTM and CDR2 ANQGSEA. CDR3 size: 16 residues. In DNA, the CDR3 is TGCAGCGCCCGGGACAGCTTCTACACTAGCACAGATACGCAGTATTTT. Translation: CSARDSFYTSTDTQYF.

This rearrangement joins TRBV2 to TRBJ2-3; TRBD2 matches 9 bases. The CDR3 has 14 residues. Germline V gene lookup returns CDR1 SNHLY and CDR2 FYNNEI. The junction had 7 bases not matched to a gene; V was cut back by 3 bases and J by 9 bases. The CDR3 sequence is CASSDVTGLATQYF. Here the CDR3 DNA reads TGTGCCAGCAGTGACGTCACGGGACTAGCAACGCAGTATTTT. The variable domain in full, completed from reference TRBV2 and TRBJ2-3, reads EPEVTQTPSHQVTQMGQEVILRCVPISNHLYFYWYRQILGQKVEFLVSFYNNEISEKSEIFDDQFSVERPDGSNFTLKIRSTKLEDSAMYFCASSDVTGLATQYFGPGTRLTVL.